This T cell receptor (beta chain) was captured by sequencing in a study of vaccination and CD4 T cells after COVID-19. Study context: The stimulus for the cells was overlapping spike peptides derived from SARS-CoV-2, HCoV-NL63, HCoV-OC43 and HCoV-229E. Study-wide points: Only post-vaccination samples contained a median approximately 85% of the reactive clones in convalescent patients.

Treatment described: roughly ten-day PBMC culture with coronavirus spike peptide pools or control peptides (ViraFEST assay). Note on this clonotype: The antigen is undetermined.

The CDR3 is 12 residues long. Germline V gene sequence: CDR1 SGHRS, CDR2 YFSETQ. Trimming stripped 2 bases from V and 6 bases from J, with 6 bases between. At the Johns Hopkins FTIC core, DNA taken from cultured CD4+ T cells was sequenced by way of the Oncomine TCR Beta short-read assay. Genomic DNA was taken out of cultured CD4+ T cells by extraction. TCRdb fed the PCR reads into MiXCR, producing one record per CDR3 protein. The sample has some 20,000 distinct CDR3 sequences; over 25% are singletons. V usage is TRBV5-1 and J usage is TRBJ2-1; D not certain. This receptor was taken from a human donor with COVID-19. The sequencing sample was made of cultured CD4+ T cells from blood. The CDR3 loop is CASSFSSNEQFF. CDR3 nucleotide sequence: TGCGCCAGCAGCTTCTCTAGCAATGAGCAGTTCTTC.